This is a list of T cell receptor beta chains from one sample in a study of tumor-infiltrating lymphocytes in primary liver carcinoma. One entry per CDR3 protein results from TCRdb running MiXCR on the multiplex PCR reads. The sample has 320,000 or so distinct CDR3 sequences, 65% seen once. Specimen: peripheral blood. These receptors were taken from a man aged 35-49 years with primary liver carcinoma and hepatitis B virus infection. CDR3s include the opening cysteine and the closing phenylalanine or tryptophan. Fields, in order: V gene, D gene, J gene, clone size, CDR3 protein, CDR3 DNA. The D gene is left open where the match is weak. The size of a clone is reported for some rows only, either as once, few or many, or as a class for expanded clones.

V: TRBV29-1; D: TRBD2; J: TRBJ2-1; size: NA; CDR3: CSVRLGGVYNEQFF; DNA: TGCAGCGTTCGCTTGGGGGGGGTCTACAATGAGCAGTTCTTC
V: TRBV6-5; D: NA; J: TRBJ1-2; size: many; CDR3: CASSYNRFDGYTF; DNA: TGTGCCAGCAGTTACAACAGATTCGATGGCTACACCTTC
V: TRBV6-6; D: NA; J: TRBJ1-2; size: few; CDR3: CASIGDRYGYTF; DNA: TGTGCCAGCATAGGGGATCGCTATGGCTACACCTTC
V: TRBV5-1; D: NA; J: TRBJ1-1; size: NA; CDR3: CASCREGTTNTEAFF; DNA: TGCGCCAGCTGCAGGGAGGGGACCACGAACACTGAAGCTTTCTTT
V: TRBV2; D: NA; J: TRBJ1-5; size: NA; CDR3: CASSRDSFNQPQHF; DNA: TGTGCCAGCAGCCGCGACAGCTTTAATCAGCCCCAGCATTTT
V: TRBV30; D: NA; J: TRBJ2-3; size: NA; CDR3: CAWSGGSYQPQYF; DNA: TGTGCCTGGAGTGGGGGGTCATATCAGCCCCAGTATTTT
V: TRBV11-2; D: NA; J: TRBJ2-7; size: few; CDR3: CASSLGIGYEQYF; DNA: TGTGCCAGCAGCTTAGGCATCGGCTACGAGCAGTACTTC
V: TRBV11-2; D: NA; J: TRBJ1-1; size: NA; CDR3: CASNPNRALNTAAFF; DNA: TGCGCCAGCAACCCAAACAGGGCTTTGAACACTGCAGCTTTCTTT
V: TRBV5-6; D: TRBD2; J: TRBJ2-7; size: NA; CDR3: CASRSVTGGEQYF; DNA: TGTGCCAGCAGGAGTGTAACGGGGGGTGAGCAGTACTTC
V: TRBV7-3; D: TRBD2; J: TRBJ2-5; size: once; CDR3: CASSLQGDYETQYF; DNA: TGTGCCAGCAGTTTACAAGGGGACTATGAGACCCAGTACTTC
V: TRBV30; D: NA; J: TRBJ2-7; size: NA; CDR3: CAWSGSLLAGEQYF; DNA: TGTGCCTGGAGTGGATCCCTCCTGGCGGGCGAGCAGTACTTC
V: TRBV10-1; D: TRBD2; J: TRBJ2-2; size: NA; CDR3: CASSEGLAGRAGELFF; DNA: TGCGCCAGCAGTGAAGGACTAGCGGGAAGGGCCGGGGAGCTGTTTTTT
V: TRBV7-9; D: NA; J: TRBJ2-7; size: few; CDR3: CASSFGHSYEQYF; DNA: TGTGCCAGCAGTTTCGGACACTCCTACGAGCAGTACTTC
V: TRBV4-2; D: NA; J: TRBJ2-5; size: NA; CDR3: CAISQDLGLVETQYF; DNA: TGTGCCATCAGCCAAGACCTGGGATTGGTGGAGACCCAGTACTTC
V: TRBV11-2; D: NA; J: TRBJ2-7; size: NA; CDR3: CASSITRGKRRSYEQYF; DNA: TGTGCCAGCAGCATCACTAGGGGGAAAAGGAGATCCTACGAGCAGTACTTC
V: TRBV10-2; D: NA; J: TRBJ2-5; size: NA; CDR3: CASSGASRQETQYF; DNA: TGCGCCAGCAGTGGAGCCAGCAGACAAGAGACCCAGTACTTC
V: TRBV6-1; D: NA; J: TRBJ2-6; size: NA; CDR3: CASSVTADGANVLTF; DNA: TGTGCCAGCAGTGTGACGGCCGATGGGGCCAACGTCCTGACTTTC
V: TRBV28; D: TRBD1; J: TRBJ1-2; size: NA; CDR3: CASRITGDYGYTF; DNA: TGTGCCAGCAGGATAACAGGGGACTATGGCTACACCTTC
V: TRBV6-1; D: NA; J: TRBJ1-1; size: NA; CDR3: CASSEADTSTEAFF; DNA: TGTGCCAGCAGTGAAGCGGACACGAGCACTGAAGCTTTCTTT
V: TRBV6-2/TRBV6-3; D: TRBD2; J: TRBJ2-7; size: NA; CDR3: CTSSTPTSGGYEQYF; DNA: TGTACCAGCAGCACTCCGACTAGCGGAGGGTACGAGCAGTACTTT
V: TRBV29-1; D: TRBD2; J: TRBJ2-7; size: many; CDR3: CSVSGTKYEQYF; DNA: TGCAGCGTGTCCGGGACTAAATACGAGCAGTACTTC
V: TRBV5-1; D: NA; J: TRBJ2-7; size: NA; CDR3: CASSLKAYEQNF; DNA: TGCGCCAGCAGCTTGAAAGCTTACGAGCAGAACTTC
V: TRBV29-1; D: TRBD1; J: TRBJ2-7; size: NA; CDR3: CSVSDRVDQIEQYF; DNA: TGCAGCGTCTCAGACAGGGTGGATCAGATTGAGCAGTACTTC
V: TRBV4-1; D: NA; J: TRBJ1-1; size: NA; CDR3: CASSNRANIEAFF; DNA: TGCGCCAGCAGCAACAGGGCGAACATTGAAGCTTTCTTT
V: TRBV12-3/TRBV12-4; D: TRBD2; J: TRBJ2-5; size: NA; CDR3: CVSSLYRGLAVDTQYF; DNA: TGTGTCAGCAGTTTATACCGGGGACTAGCTGTAGATACCCAGTACTTC
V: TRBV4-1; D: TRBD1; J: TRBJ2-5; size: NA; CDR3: CASSQDRGTGVGTQYF; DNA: TGCGCCAGCAGCCAAGATAGAGGGACAGGGGTCGGGACCCAGTACTTC
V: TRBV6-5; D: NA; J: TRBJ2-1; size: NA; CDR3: CASSYSTCRDYNEQFF; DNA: TGTGCCAGCAGTTACTCGACATGCAGGGATTACAATGAGCAGTTCTTC
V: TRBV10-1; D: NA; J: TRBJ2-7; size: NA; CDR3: CASPKAPGYEQYF; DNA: TGCGCCAGCCCGAAGGCGCCAGGCTACGAGCAGTACTTC
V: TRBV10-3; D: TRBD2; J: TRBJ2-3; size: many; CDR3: CAIRASGSTDTQYF; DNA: TGTGCCATCAGGGCTAGCGGCAGCACAGATACGCAGTATTTT
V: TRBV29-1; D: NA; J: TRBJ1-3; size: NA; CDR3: CSDETPQDVSGNTIYF; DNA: TGCAGTGATGAAACCCCACAGGACGTCTCTGGAAACACCATATATTTT
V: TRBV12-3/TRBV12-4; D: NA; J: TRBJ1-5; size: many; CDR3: CASSLARGNQPQHF; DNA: TGTGCCAGCAGTTTAGCGCGGGGCAATCAGCCCCAGCATTTT
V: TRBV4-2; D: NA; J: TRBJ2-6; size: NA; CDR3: CASSQEGTGSGANVLSF; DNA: TGTGCCAGCAGCCAAGAGGGGACCGGCTCTGGGGCCAACGTCCTGAGTTTC
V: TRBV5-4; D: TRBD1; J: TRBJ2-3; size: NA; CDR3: CASSTPTGGAGFGDTQYF; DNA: TGTGCCAGCAGCACCCCGACAGGGGGCGCAGGTTTTGGAGATACGCAGTATTTT
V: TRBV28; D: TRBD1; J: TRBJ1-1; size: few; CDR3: CASSRPGTGLDTEAFF; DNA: TGTGCCAGCAGTCGTCCCGGGACAGGGTTGGACACTGAAGCTTTCTTT
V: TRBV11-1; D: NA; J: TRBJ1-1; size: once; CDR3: CASSVGRTNTEALF; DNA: TGTGCCAGCAGCGTTGGCAGAACGAACACTGAAGCTTTGTTT
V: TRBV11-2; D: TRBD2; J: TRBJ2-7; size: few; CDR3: CASSPGLAAPLYEQYF; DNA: TGTGCCAGCAGCCCGGGACTAGCGGCCCCTCTCTACGAGCAGTACTTC
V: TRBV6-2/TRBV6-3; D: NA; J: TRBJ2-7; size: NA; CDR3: CASSPPYPKSAQYF; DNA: TGTGCCAGCAGCCCCCCTTATCCCAAGAGCGCGCAGTACTTC
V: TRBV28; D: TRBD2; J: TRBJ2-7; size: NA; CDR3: CASTPSGTQVGYEQYF; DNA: TGTGCCAGCACCCCTAGCGGGACACAAGTCGGGTACGAGCAGTACTTC
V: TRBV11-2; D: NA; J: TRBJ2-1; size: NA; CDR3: CASSSELHNQQFF; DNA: TGTGCCAGCAGCTCAGAGCTGCACAATCAGCAGTTCTTC
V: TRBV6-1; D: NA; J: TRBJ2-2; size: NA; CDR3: CATIPGYGRPGELFF; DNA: TGTGCCACCATCCCCGGGTATGGTAGACCCGGGGAACTGTTTTTT